This is a list of T cell receptor beta chains from one sample in a study of identical twins. TCRdb re-analysed the 5' RACE reads in MiXCR, keeping a single row per CDR3 protein. The sample records hundreds of thousands of distinct CDR3 sequences, under 9% being singletons. These data also formed part of another study, on yellow fever vaccine responses in identical twins.

Sequencing was performed on memory (CD45RO+) T cells sorted from blood. These TCRs come from a woman aged 18-30 years in good health. The CDR3 runs from the conserved cysteine through the conserved F or W. The order of the fields is CDR3 DNA, CDR3 protein, D gene, V gene, J gene, clone size. The D gene is left open where the match is weak. Not all rows give a size; the values are once, few, many and, for expanded clones, a class.

cdr3_nt: TGCAGTGTTCTACACGCGGGAAGGGACAATGAGCAGTTCTTC
cdr3_aa: CSVLHAGRDNEQFF
d_call: NA
v_call: TRBV20-1
j_call: TRBJ2-1
clone_size: NA

cdr3_nt: TGTGCCAGCAGCGGGGTTAAAGGTTCACCCCTCCACTTT
cdr3_aa: CASSGVKGSPLHF
d_call: NA
v_call: TRBV12-3/TRBV12-4
j_call: TRBJ1-6
clone_size: few

cdr3_nt: TGTGCCAGCAGCCAAGGTGGCAATCAGCCCCAGCATTTT
cdr3_aa: CASSQGGNQPQHF
d_call: NA
v_call: TRBV3-1
j_call: TRBJ1-5
clone_size: many

cdr3_nt: TGTGCCAGCACCGAGTGGGGGCTAGCGGGGTCCGAGACCCAGTACTTC
cdr3_aa: CASTEWGLAGSETQYF
d_call: TRBD2
v_call: TRBV2
j_call: TRBJ2-5
clone_size: NA

cdr3_nt: TGTGCCAGCAGTGCTGCAAGGAATCAGCCCCAGCATTTT
cdr3_aa: CASSAARNQPQHF
d_call: NA
v_call: TRBV12-3/TRBV12-4
j_call: TRBJ1-5
clone_size: many

cdr3_nt: TGCAGCGTTGAAGATCCAAGCGGGGTAGCCGATACGCAGTATTTT
cdr3_aa: CSVEDPSGVADTQYF
d_call: TRBD2
v_call: TRBV29-1
j_call: TRBJ2-3
clone_size: few

cdr3_nt: TGTGCCAGCAGCCCGAAGAGCGGGATCGAAGATACGCAGTATTTT
cdr3_aa: CASSPKSGIEDTQYF
d_call: TRBD2
v_call: TRBV7-2
j_call: TRBJ2-3
clone_size: many

cdr3_nt: TGTGCCAGCAGCCTCCCGACCTACAGGGGATACAATGAGCAGTTCTTC
cdr3_aa: CASSLPTYRGYNEQFF
d_call: TRBD1
v_call: TRBV3-1
j_call: TRBJ2-1
clone_size: many

cdr3_nt: TGCAGTGCTCCCCAGCTTAACTATGGCTACACCTTC
cdr3_aa: CSAPQLNYGYTF
d_call: NA
v_call: TRBV20-1
j_call: TRBJ1-2
clone_size: NA

cdr3_nt: TGTGCCAGCAGCTTGACAGGGCCCAGCACAGATACGCAGTATTTT
cdr3_aa: CASSLTGPSTDTQYF
d_call: NA
v_call: TRBV5-6
j_call: TRBJ2-3
clone_size: NA

cdr3_nt: TGTGCCAGCAGTTTATCGGGACTAGCGGAGAACACCGGGGAGCTGTTTTTT
cdr3_aa: CASSLSGLAENTGELFF
d_call: TRBD2
v_call: TRBV28
j_call: TRBJ2-2
clone_size: few

cdr3_nt: TGTGCCAGCAGATCCGAACAGAGATTAGACTCCTCTGGGGCCAACGTCCTGACTTTC
cdr3_aa: CASRSEQRLDSSGANVLTF
d_call: NA
v_call: TRBV12-3/TRBV12-4
j_call: TRBJ2-6
clone_size: NA

cdr3_nt: TGTGCCAGCAGCTTAAGGGTCCGTGTCGGCACAGATACGCAGTATTTT
cdr3_aa: CASSLRVRVGTDTQYF
d_call: NA
v_call: TRBV11-2
j_call: TRBJ2-3
clone_size: many

cdr3_nt: TGTGCCAGCAGCCCCACAGGGGTTGGTAATTCACCCCTCCACTTT
cdr3_aa: CASSPTGVGNSPLHF
d_call: TRBD1
v_call: TRBV3-1
j_call: TRBJ1-6
clone_size: NA

cdr3_nt: TGTGCCAGCAGCGCTCAAGCGGGAGGGCTAGAGACCCAGTACTTC
cdr3_aa: CASSAQAGGLETQYF
d_call: TRBD2
v_call: TRBV9
j_call: TRBJ2-5
clone_size: many

cdr3_nt: TGTGCCAGCAGCCAAGTGTGGCTAGCTAGCACAGATACGCAGTATTTT
cdr3_aa: CASSQVWLASTDTQYF
d_call: NA
v_call: TRBV3-1
j_call: TRBJ2-3
clone_size: few

cdr3_nt: TGTGCCAGCTCACCTCGACAGGCCCTCTACGAGCAGTACTTC
cdr3_aa: CASSPRQALYEQYF
d_call: NA
v_call: TRBV18
j_call: TRBJ2-7
clone_size: NA

cdr3_nt: TGTGCCAGCAGCTTAACCCGGGACAAGGAAACTAAGGGACCTGGAAACACCATATATTTT
cdr3_aa: CASSLTRDKETKGPGNTIYF
d_call: NA
v_call: TRBV7-9
j_call: TRBJ1-3
clone_size: many

cdr3_nt: TGCAGTGTCAACCAGGGCGCCTATGGCTACACCTTC
cdr3_aa: CSVNQGAYGYTF
d_call: NA
v_call: TRBV20-1
j_call: TRBJ1-2
clone_size: few

cdr3_nt: TGTGCCAGCAGCTTCCGGCTGGGGGTGGAGACCCAGTACTTC
cdr3_aa: CASSFRLGVETQYF
d_call: NA
v_call: TRBV5-5
j_call: TRBJ2-5
clone_size: many

cdr3_nt: TGTGCCAGCTCACGATCAGGGGCAACGAACACCGGGGAGCTGTTTTTT
cdr3_aa: CASSRSGATNTGELFF
d_call: NA
v_call: TRBV18
j_call: TRBJ2-2
clone_size: NA

cdr3_nt: TGCAGTGCTAAGGACATCGATCAGCCCCAGCATTTT
cdr3_aa: CSAKDIDQPQHF
d_call: NA
v_call: TRBV20-1
j_call: TRBJ1-5
clone_size: once

cdr3_nt: TGTGCCAGCAGCTTAGTTAGGAGTAGCTCCTACGAGCAGTACTTC
cdr3_aa: CASSLVRSSSYEQYF
d_call: NA
v_call: TRBV7-9
j_call: TRBJ2-7
clone_size: NA

cdr3_nt: TGTGCCAGCAGCGGCAGGGGGCGGTCGTACGAGCAGTACTTC
cdr3_aa: CASSGRGRSYEQYF
d_call: TRBD1
v_call: TRBV5-6
j_call: TRBJ2-7
clone_size: NA

cdr3_nt: TGTGCCAGCAGCTTAGGGGGGGCAGGGGCCAATGAGCAGTTCTTC
cdr3_aa: CASSLGGAGANEQFF
d_call: NA
v_call: TRBV11-2
j_call: TRBJ2-1
clone_size: NA

cdr3_nt: TGTGCCAGGGACCGGGACAGGGGCGCAGATACGCAGTATTTT
cdr3_aa: CARDRDRGADTQYF
d_call: TRBD1
v_call: TRBV2
j_call: TRBJ2-3
clone_size: NA

cdr3_nt: TGTGCCAGCAGTCGGGGCTCATCCTACAATGAGCAGTTCTTC
cdr3_aa: CASSRGSSYNEQFF
d_call: NA
v_call: TRBV6-1
j_call: TRBJ2-1
clone_size: NA

cdr3_nt: TGTGCCACCAGACGGGTCTCCTACAATGAGCAGTTCTTC
cdr3_aa: CATRRVSYNEQFF
d_call: NA
v_call: TRBV6-1
j_call: TRBJ2-1
clone_size: NA

cdr3_nt: TGTGCCAGCCGGTGGGGGCCGACCGGGGAGCTGTTTTTT
cdr3_aa: CASRWGPTGELFF
d_call: NA
v_call: TRBV11-2
j_call: TRBJ2-2
clone_size: NA

cdr3_nt: TGTGCCAGCAATGTCGTGGCTAGCAGAGATGAGCAGTTCTTC
cdr3_aa: CASNVVASRDEQFF
d_call: NA
v_call: TRBV2
j_call: TRBJ2-1
clone_size: NA

cdr3_nt: TGCGCCAGCAGCTTGGGCCACAGGGAAAATGAGCAGTTCTTC
cdr3_aa: CASSLGHRENEQFF
d_call: NA
v_call: TRBV5-1
j_call: TRBJ2-1
clone_size: many

cdr3_nt: TGTGCCAGCAGGGATGAGACCGTCCACCTTGGCTACACCTTC
cdr3_aa: CASRDETVHLGYTF
d_call: NA
v_call: TRBV28
j_call: TRBJ1-2
clone_size: NA

cdr3_nt: TGCAGCGTCCGGGACACCCCTAATGAAAAACTGTTTTTT
cdr3_aa: CSVRDTPNEKLFF
d_call: NA
v_call: TRBV29-1
j_call: TRBJ1-4
clone_size: many

cdr3_nt: TGCAGCGTTGGTGTCGGACTAGCTTCGTGGGAGCAGTACTTC
cdr3_aa: CSVGVGLASWEQYF
d_call: TRBD2
v_call: TRBV29-1
j_call: TRBJ2-7
clone_size: few

cdr3_nt: TGCAGTGCTAGAGGGCAACCGGGGACTACCATGTACAATGAGCAGTTCTTC
cdr3_aa: CSARGQPGTTMYNEQFF
d_call: TRBD2
v_call: TRBV20-1
j_call: TRBJ2-1
clone_size: many

cdr3_nt: TGTGCCAGCAGCGACCGTGCCCTCACAGATACGCAGTATTTT
cdr3_aa: CASSDRALTDTQYF
d_call: NA
v_call: TRBV9
j_call: TRBJ2-3
clone_size: NA

cdr3_nt: TGTGCCAGCAGCCTGACATGGACATCTGGAAACACCATATATTTT
cdr3_aa: CASSLTWTSGNTIYF
d_call: NA
v_call: TRBV7-8
j_call: TRBJ1-3
clone_size: few

cdr3_nt: TGTGCCAGCAGCTTAGGACAGCAGGCGAACACCGGGGAGCTGTTTTTT
cdr3_aa: CASSLGQQANTGELFF
d_call: NA
v_call: TRBV13
j_call: TRBJ2-2
clone_size: NA

cdr3_nt: TGTGCCAGCAAGGATCTAGCCTACGAGCAGTACTTC
cdr3_aa: CASKDLAYEQYF
d_call: NA
v_call: TRBV2
j_call: TRBJ2-7
clone_size: NA

cdr3_nt: TGTGCCATCGGAACCAGACAGCCTGAAGCTTTCTTT
cdr3_aa: CAIGTRQPEAFF
d_call: NA
v_call: TRBV10-3
j_call: TRBJ1-1
clone_size: many

cdr3_nt: TGTGCCAGCAGGCAGGACAAGGTCAATGAGCAGTTCTTC
cdr3_aa: CASRQDKVNEQFF
d_call: NA
v_call: TRBV27
j_call: TRBJ2-1
clone_size: few

cdr3_nt: TGTGCCAGCAGCTTACCGGGCGCCGCCCCCTACGAGCAGTACTTC
cdr3_aa: CASSLPGAAPYEQYF
d_call: NA
v_call: TRBV7-9
j_call: TRBJ2-7
clone_size: few

cdr3_nt: TGTGCCAGCAGCTTACCCGGAACCGACAATGAGCAGTTCTTC
cdr3_aa: CASSLPGTDNEQFF
d_call: NA
v_call: TRBV11-3
j_call: TRBJ2-1
clone_size: many